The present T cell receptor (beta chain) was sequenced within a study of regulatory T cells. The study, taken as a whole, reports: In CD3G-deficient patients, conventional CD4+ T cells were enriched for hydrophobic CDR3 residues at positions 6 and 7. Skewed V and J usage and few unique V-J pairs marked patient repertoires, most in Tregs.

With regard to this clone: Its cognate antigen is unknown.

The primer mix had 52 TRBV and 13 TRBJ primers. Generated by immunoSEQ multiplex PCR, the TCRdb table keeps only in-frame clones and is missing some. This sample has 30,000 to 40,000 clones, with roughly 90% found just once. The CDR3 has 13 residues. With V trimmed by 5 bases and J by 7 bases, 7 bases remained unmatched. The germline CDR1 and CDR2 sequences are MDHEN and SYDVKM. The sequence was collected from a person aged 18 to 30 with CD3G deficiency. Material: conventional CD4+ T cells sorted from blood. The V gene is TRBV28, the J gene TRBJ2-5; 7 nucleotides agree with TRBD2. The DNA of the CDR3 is TGTGCCAGCAGTGTACGGGAGGTTGGGACCCAGTACTTC. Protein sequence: CASSVREVGTQYF.